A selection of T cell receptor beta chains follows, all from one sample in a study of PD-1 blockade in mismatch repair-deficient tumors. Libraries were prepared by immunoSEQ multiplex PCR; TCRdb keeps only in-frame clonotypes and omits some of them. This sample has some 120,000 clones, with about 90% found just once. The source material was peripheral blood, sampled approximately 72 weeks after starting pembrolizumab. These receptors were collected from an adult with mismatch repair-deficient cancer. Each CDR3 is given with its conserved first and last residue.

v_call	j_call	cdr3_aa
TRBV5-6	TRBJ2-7	CASSSNGGLAPAYEQYF
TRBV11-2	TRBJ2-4	CASRITGLANIQYF
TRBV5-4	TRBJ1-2	CASSWAPVYGYTF
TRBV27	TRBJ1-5	CASSLSGADYSNQPQHF
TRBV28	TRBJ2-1	CASSLRGTLSTSGRGYNEQFF
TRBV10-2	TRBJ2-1	CASSIAGLNNEQFF
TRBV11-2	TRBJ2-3	CASSFSGQGLSTDTQYF
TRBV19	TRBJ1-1	CASSLTGATEAFF
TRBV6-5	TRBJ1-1	CASSYSGENTEAFF
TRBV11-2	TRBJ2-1	CASRTSGTSEQFF
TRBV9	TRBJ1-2	CASSVGGYGYTF
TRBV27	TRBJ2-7	CASSFVTRSYEQYF
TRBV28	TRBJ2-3	CASSGPTGGTDTQYF
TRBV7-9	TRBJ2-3	CASSPRAGETDTQYF
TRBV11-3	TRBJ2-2	CASSTSGSAGELFF
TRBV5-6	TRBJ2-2	CASSLELAYTGELFF